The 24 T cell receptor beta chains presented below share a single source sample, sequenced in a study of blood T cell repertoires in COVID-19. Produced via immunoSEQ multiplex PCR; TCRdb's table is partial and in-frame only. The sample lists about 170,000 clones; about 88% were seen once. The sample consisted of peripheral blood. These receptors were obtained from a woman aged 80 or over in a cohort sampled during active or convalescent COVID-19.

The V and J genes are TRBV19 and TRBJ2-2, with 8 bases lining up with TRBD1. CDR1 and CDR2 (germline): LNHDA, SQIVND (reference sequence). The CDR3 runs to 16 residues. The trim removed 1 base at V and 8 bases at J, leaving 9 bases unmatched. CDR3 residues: CASSIVPGGIKGELFF. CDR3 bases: TGTGCCAGTAGTATAGTTCCAGGGGGCATCAAAGGGGAGCTGTTTTTT. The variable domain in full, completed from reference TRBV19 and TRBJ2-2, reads DGGITQSPKYLFRKEGQNVTLSCEQNLNHDAMYWYRQDPGQGLRLIYYSQIVNDFQKGDIAEGYSVSREKKESFPLTVTSAQKNPTAFYLCASSIVPGGIKGELFFGEGSRLTVL.

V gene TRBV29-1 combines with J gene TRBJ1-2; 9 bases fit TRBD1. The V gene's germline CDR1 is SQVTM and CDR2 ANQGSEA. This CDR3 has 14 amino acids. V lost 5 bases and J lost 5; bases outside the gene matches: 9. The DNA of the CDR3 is TGCAGCGTTCACCGGACAGGGGAAGGATATGGCTACACCTTC. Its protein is CSVHRTGEGYGYTF.

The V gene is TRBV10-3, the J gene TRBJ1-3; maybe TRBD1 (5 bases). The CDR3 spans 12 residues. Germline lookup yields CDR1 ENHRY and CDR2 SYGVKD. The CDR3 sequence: CAHGGDGNTIYF. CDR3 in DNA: TGTGCGCACGGGGGTGACGGAAACACCATATATTTT.

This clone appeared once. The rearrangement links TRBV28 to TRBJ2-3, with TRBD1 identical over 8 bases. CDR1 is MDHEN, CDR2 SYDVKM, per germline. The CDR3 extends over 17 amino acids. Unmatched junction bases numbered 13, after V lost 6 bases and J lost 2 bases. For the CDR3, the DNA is TGTGCCAGCAGCCCCTCCTGGGCGACAGGGGTCACAGATACGCAGTATTTT. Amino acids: CASSPSWATGVTDTQYF.

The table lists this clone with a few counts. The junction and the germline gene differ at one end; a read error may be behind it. In DNA, the CDR3 is TGTGCCAGCAGCCCAGCCGGGACTAGCCCGCCAGATACGCGGTATTTT. It encodes CASSPAGTSPPDTRYF. The rearrangement uses TRBV9 and TRBJ2-3; TRBD2 matches 9 bases. Germline CDR1 is SGDLS and CDR2 is YYNGEE. CDR3 length: 16 residues.

DNA of the CDR3: TGCGCCAGCAGCCCGGAGGAGGGGTCACCCCTCCACTTT. As protein: CASSPEEGSPLHF. J is TRBJ1-6 and V is TRBV5-1; D might be TRBD1 (5 bases). V lost 4 bases and J lost 10, with 12 bases in between. There are 13 residues in the CDR3. CDR1 is SGHRS, CDR2 YFSETQ, per germline.

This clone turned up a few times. CDR3 DNA sequence: TGTGCCAGCAGCTTATCAGATATCAATCAGCCCCAGCATTTT. It yields the protein CASSLSDINQPQHF. The gene calls are TRBV7-8 and TRBJ1-5; D is unresolved. There are 14 residues in the CDR3. V lost 2 bases and J 3 bases, leaving 8 bases between the germline ends. Germline lookup yields CDR1 SGHVS and CDR2 FQNEAQ.

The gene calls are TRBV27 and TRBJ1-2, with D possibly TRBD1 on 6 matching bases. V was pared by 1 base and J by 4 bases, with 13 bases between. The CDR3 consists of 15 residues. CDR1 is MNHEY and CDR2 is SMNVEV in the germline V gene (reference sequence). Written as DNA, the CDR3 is TGTGCCAGCAGTTTATTGAGCAGGGGAAGCTATGGCTACACCTTC. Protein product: CASSLLSRGSYGYTF.

Here the CDR3 reads CASSQSSAGGYGYTF. CDR3 sequence (DNA): TGTGCCAGCAGCCAGTCTAGCGCAGGGGGCTATGGCTACACCTTC. The rearrangement links TRBV9 to TRBJ1-2, with 7 positions matching TRBD1. Per germline, CDR1 SGDLS and CDR2 YYNGEE. The CDR3 has 15 amino acids. J lost 4 bases, V lost 4 bases, and 10 bases had no gene match.

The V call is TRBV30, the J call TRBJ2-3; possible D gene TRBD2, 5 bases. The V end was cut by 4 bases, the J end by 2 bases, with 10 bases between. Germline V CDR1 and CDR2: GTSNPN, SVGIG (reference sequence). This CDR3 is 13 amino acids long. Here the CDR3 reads CAWTQRTTDTQYF. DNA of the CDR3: TGTGCCTGGACTCAGCGGACCACAGATACGCAGTATTTT.

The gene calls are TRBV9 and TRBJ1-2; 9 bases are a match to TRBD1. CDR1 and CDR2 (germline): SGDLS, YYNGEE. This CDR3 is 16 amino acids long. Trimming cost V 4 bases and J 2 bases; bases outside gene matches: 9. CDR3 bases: TGTGCCAGCAGCCCCCGGGACAGGGTTGTGAACTATGGCTACACCTTC. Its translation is CASSPRDRVVNYGYTF. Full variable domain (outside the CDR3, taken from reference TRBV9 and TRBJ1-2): DSGVTQTPKHLITATGQRVTLRCSPRSGDLSVYWYQQSLDQGLQFLIQYYNGEERAKGNILERFSAQQFPDLHSELNLSSLELGDSALYFCASSPRDRVVNYGYTFGSGTRLTVV.

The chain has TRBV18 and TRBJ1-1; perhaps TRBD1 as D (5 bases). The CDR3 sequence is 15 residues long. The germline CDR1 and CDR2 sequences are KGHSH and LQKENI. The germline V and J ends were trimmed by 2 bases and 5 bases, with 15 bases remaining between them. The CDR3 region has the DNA TGTGCCAGCTCACCAGCGGCGGGGGGAGGAACTGAAGCTTTCTTT. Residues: CASSPAAGGGTEAFF.

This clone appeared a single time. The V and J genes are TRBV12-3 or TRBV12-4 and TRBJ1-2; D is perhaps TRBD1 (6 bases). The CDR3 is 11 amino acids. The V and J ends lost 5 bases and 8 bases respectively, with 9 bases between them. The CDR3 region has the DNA TGTGCCAGCAGTAACAGGGTCGGCTACACCTTC. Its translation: CASSNRVGYTF.

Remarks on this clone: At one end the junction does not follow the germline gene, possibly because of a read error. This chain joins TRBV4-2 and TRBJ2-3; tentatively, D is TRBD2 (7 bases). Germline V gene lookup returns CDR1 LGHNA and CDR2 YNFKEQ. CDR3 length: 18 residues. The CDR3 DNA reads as TGTGCCAGCAGCCCTGCGAGGGGGGGGCTGGGGAGCACAGGTACGCAGTATTTT. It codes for CASSPARGGLGSTGTQYF.

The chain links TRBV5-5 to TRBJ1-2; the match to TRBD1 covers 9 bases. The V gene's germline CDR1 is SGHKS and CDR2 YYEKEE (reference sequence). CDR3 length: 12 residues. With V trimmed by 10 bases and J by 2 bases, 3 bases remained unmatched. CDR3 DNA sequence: TGTGCCGGAGGGACAGGGAACTATGGCTACACCTTC. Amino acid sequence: CAGGTGNYGYTF.

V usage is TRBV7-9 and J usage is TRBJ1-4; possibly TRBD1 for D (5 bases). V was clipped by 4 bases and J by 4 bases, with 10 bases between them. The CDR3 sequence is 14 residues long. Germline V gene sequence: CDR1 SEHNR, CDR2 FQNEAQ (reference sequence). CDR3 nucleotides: TGTGCCAGCAGCTCAAGGACAATTAATGAAAAACTGTTTTTT. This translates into CASSSRTINEKLFF.

CDR3 sequence (DNA): TGTGCCAGCAGCCGCGGACAGGGTAAAAACATTCAGTACTTC. The encoded protein is CASSRGQGKNIQYF. The chain couples TRBV7-9 to TRBJ2-4, with 8 bases matching TRBD1. Germline CDR1 reads SEHNR; CDR2 reads FQNEAQ (reference sequence). Trimming cost V 5 bases and J 4 bases; bases outside gene matches: 4. This CDR3 comprises 14 residues.

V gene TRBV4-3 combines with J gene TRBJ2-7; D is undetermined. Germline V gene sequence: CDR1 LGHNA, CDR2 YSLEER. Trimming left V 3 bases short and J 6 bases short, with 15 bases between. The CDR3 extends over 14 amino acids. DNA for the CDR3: TGCGCCAGCAGCCAGTCTAGTCCCGCTTTCGAGCAGTACTTC. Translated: CASSQSSPAFEQYF.

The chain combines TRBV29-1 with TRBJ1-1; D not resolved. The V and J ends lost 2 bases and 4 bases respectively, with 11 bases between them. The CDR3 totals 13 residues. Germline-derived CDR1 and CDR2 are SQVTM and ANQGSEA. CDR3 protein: CSVEWAGGTEAFF. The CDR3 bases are TGCAGCGTTGAATGGGCCGGTGGCACTGAAGCTTTCTTT. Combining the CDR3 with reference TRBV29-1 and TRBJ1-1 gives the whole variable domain SAVISQKPSRDICQRGTSLTIQCQVDSQVTMMFWYRQQPGQSLTLIATANQGSEATYESGFVIDKFPISRPNLTFSTLTVSNMSPEDSSIYLCSVEWAGGTEAFFGQGTRLTVV.

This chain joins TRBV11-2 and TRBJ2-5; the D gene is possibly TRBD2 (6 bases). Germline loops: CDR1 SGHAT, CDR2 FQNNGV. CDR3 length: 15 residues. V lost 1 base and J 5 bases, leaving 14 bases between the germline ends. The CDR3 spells CASSLGGVSKETQYF. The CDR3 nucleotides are TGTGCCAGCAGCTTAGGGGGGGTCTCCAAGGAGACCCAGTACTTC.

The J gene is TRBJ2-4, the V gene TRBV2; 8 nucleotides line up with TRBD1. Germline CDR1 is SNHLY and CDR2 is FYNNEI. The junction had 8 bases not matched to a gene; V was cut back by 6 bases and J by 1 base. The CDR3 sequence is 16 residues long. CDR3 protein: CASSAWTGRAKNIQYF. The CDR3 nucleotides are TGTGCCAGCAGCGCCTGGACAGGGCGGGCCAAAAACATTCAGTACTTC.

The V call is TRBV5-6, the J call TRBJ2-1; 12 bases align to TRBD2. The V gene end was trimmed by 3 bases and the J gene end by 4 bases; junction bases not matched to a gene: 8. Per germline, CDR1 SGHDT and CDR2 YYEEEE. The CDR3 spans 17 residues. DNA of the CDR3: TGTGCCAGCAGCTCCGGCTTGACTAGCGGGAGTTACAATGAGCAGTTCTTC. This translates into CASSSGLTSGSYNEQFF.

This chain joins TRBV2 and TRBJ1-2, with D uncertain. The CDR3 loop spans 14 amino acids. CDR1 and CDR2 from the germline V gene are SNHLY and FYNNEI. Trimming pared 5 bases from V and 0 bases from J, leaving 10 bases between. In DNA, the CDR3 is TGTGCCAGCAGTCCGACAACGACTAACTATGGCTACACCTTC. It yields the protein CASSPTTTNYGYTF.

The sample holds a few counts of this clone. The chain's CDR3 is CATKVGGLLTDTQYF. The CDR3 nucleotides read TGCGCCACCAAAGTGGGCGGACTGCTCACAGATACGCAGTATTTT. The chain combines TRBV5-1 with TRBJ2-3, with D possibly being TRBD2 (5 bases). The CDR3 sequence is 15 residues long. The V end was cut by 9 bases, the J end by 2 bases, with 19 bases between. Germline V gene data show CDR1 as SGHRS and CDR2 as YFSETQ.